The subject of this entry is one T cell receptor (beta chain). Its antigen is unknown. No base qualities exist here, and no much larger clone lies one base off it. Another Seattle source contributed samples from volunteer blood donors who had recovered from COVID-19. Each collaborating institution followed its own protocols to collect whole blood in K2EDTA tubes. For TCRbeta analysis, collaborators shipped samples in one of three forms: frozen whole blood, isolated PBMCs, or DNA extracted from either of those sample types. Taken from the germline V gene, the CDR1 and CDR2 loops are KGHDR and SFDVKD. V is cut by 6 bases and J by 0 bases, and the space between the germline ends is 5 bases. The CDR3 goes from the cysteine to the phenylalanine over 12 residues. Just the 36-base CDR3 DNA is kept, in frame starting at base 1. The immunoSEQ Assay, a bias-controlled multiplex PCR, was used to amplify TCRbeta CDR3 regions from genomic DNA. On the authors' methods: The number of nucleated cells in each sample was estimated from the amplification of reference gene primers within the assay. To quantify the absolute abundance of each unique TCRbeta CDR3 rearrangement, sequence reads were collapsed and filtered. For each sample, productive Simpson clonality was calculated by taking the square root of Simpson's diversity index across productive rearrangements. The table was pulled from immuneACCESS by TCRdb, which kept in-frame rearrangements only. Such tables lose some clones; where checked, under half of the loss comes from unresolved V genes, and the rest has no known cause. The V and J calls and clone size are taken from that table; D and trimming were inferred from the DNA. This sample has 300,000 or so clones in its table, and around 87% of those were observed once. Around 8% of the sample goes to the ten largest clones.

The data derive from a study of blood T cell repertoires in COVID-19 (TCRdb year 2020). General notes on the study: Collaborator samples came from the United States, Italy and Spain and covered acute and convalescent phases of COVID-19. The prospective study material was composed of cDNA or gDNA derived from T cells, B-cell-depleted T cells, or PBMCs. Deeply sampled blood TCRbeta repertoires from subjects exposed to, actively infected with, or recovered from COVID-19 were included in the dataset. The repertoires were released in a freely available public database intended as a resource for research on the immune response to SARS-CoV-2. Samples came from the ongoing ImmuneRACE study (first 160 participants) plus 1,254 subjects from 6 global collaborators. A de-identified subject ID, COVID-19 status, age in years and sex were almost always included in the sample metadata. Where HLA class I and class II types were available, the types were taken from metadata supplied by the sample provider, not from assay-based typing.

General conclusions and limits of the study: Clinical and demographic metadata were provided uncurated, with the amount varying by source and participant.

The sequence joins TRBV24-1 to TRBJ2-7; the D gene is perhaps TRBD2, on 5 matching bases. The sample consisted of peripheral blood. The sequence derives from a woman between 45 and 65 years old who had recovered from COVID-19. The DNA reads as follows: TGTGCCACCAGTCGGGACTCCTACGAGCAGTACTTC. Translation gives CATSRDSYEQYF.